The 18 T cell receptor beta chains reported below all come from one sample, sequenced in a study of PD-L1 blockade in urothelial cancer (dated by TCRdb to the late 2010s). In the paper's terms, the time point label means: pretreatment peripheral blood. Libraries were constructed by the immunoSEQ multiplex PCR assay. Sourced from immuneACCESS, this table was stored by TCRdb with only in-frame sequences that have V and J called. A share of the clones is absent; for the studies checked, an unresolved V gene accounts for under half, and the remainder has no known explanation. In this sample the table shows some 52,000 clones, approximately 72% of which occur a single time. In total, the top ten clones hold under 4.5% of the sample. Sequenced here: PBMCs, sampled around atezolizumab (anti-PD-L1) treatment. Receptors originate from a man aged 70-80 years with urothelial cancer.

The chain employs TRBV18 and TRBJ2-2; D is ambiguous. The germline V and J ends were trimmed by 3 bases and 4 bases, with 9 bases remaining between them. Germline loops: CDR1 KGHSH, CDR2 LQKENI. The CDR3 runs to 14 residues. The chain's CDR3 is CASSPLSGTGELFF. CDR3 coding DNA: TGTGCCAGCTCACCCCTCTCGGGCACCGGGGAGCTGTTTTTT.

The chain combines TRBV12-5 with TRBJ1-1; D is uncertain. Germline lookup yields CDR1 LGHNT and CDR2 FRNRAP. V shed 5 bases and J shed 6 bases, with 19 bases lying between them. The CDR3 consists of 15 residues. The CDR3 DNA sequence: TGTGCTAGTGGTACCCCTCTACATCGGGGAGCTGAAGCTTTCTTT. Its protein product is CASGTPLHRGAEAFF.

The V gene is TRBV10-3, the J gene TRBJ1-1; 8 bases align to TRBD1. The junction had 2 bases not matched to a gene; V was cut back by 1 base and J by 4 bases. The CDR3 has 14 residues. From germline, CDR1 is ENHRY and CDR2 SYGVKD. The CDR3 nucleotides read TGTGCCATCAGTGAGTTCAGGGGGCTCACTGAAGCTTTCTTT. This sequence encodes CAISEFRGLTEAFF.

This clone showed up just once. The chain has TRBV5-4 and TRBJ2-7, with 7 bases that match TRBD1. Germline values: CDR1 SGHNT, CDR2 YYREEE (reference sequence). This CDR3 region has 13 residues. With 4 bases clipped from V and 2 bases from J, the junction kept 3 bases outside the gene matches. This chain's CDR3 is CASSRQGTYEQYF. In DNA form, the CDR3 reads TGTGCCAGCAGCCGACAGGGTACCTACGAGCAGTACTTC. The whole variable domain, filled in from reference TRBV5-4 and TRBJ2-7, reads ETGVTQSPTHLIKTRGQQVTLRCSSQSGHNTVSWYQQALGQGPQFIFQYYREEENGRGNFPPRFSGLQFPNYSSELNVNALELDDSALYLCASSRQGTYEQYFGPGTRLTVT.

The gene calls are TRBV7-3 and TRBJ2-1, with unresolved D. Trimming left V 5 bases short and J 7 bases short, with 15 bases between. Germline V gene lookup returns CDR1 SGHTA and CDR2 FQGTGA. This CDR3 spans 14 amino acids. The CDR3 spells CASSPSGSRNEQFF. CDR3 DNA: TGTGCCAGCAGCCCTTCGGGTAGCCGGAATGAGCAGTTCTTC.

The chain links TRBV6-1 to TRBJ2-1; D may be TRBD2 (6 bases). Germline lookup yields CDR1 MNHNS and CDR2 SASEGT. The CDR3 is made up of 14 amino acids. V shed 3 bases and J shed 6 bases, with 12 bases lying between them. CDR3 coding DNA: TGTGCCAGCAGTGACCCGCGCGGGGTCAATGAGCAGTTCTTC. Translating gives CASSDPRGVNEQFF.

V is TRBV5-6 and J is TRBJ2-2, with D possibly being TRBD1 (5 bases). Germline-derived CDR1 and CDR2 are SGHDT and YYEEEE. The CDR3 has 15 residues. V lost 3 bases and J 1 base, leaving 10 bases between the germline ends. The CDR3 DNA follows: TGTGCCAGCAGCTGGGGCCAGGTGAACACCGGGGAGCTGTTTTTT. It translates to CASSWGQVNTGELFF. Combining the CDR3 with reference TRBV5-6 and TRBJ2-2 gives the whole variable domain DAGVTQSPTHLIKTRGQQVTLRCSPKSGHDTVSWYQQALGQGPQFIFQYYEEEERQRGNFPDRFSGHQFPNYSSELNVNALLLGDSALYLCASSWGQVNTGELFFGEGSRLTVL.

The rearrangement links TRBV9 to TRBJ2-3; 9 bases match TRBD1. Germline CDR1 SGDLS, CDR2 YYNGEE. Trimming at V came to 2 bases and at J to 3 bases, leaving 7 bases not matched to a gene. There are 16 residues in the CDR3. CDR3 sequence reads: CASSVDRGVGTDTQYF. The DNA for the CDR3 is TGTGCCAGCAGCGTGGACAGGGGTGTGGGGACAGATACGCAGTATTTT.

The chain combines TRBV2 with TRBJ1-5; the match to TRBD1 covers 11 bases. With V trimmed by 6 bases and J by 5 bases, 6 bases remained unmatched. The CDR3 loop spans 15 amino acids. CDR1 and CDR2 from the germline V gene are SNHLY and FYNNEI. The CDR3 region has the DNA TGTGCCAGCAGGGGGGACAGGGGGGTTCATCAGCCCCAGCATTTT. Residues: CASRGDRGVHQPQHF.

This clone was recorded only once. This chain uses TRBV9 with TRBJ1-4; 10 bases map to TRBD1. V lost 3 bases to trimming and J lost 5 bases; unmatched junction nucleotides: 10. CDR1 is SGDLS and CDR2 is YYNGEE in the germline V gene. This CDR3 region has 17 residues. Written as DNA, the CDR3 is TGTGCCAGCAGCGGGAGGGGGACAGGGGCCCACAATGAAAAACTGTTTTTT. It is translated as CASSGRGTGAHNEKLFF.

This chain links TRBV19 with TRBJ2-5, with no clear D. The germline CDR1 and CDR2 sequences are LNHDA and SQIVND (reference sequence). The CDR3 is 11 amino acids. Between the trimmed V and J ends, which lost 4 bases and 4 bases, there was a span of 4 bases. This chain's CDR3 is CASSTSETQYF. DNA of the CDR3: TGTGCCAGTAGTACCTCAGAGACCCAGTACTTC. Full variable domain (outside the CDR3, taken from reference TRBV19 and TRBJ2-5): DGGITQSPKYLFRKEGQNVTLSCEQNLNHDAMYWYRQDPGQGLRLIYYSQIVNDFQKGDIAEGYSVSREKKESFPLTVTSAQKNPTAFYLCASSTSETQYFGPGTRLLVL.

This clone was recorded many times. The chain is built from TRBV6-5 and TRBJ1-1; D gene uncertain. V was cut by 7 bases and J by 5 bases, with 11 bases left in between. The CDR3 length is 12 residues. Germline V gene lookup returns CDR1 MNHEY and CDR2 SVGAGI. CDR3 sequence: CASTPGGTEAFF. CDR3 nucleotides: TGTGCCAGCACCCCAGGTGGAACTGAAGCTTTCTTT.

This clone was detected only once. The V call is TRBV9, the J call TRBJ1-5; TRBD1 agrees at 7 bases. CDR3 length: 16 residues. Germline trimming cut 3 bases from V and 2 bases from J; bases unmatched to any gene: 8. Germline V gene sequence: CDR1 SGDLS, CDR2 YYNGEE. This CDR3 is CASSADAGTGNQPQHF. DNA for the CDR3: TGTGCCAGCAGCGCGGACGCCGGGACAGGCAATCAGCCCCAGCATTTT.

This clone is a singleton in its sample. The rearrangement links TRBV11-2 to TRBJ1-5; 8 bases match TRBD1. The length of the CDR3 is 15 residues. Germline loops: CDR1 SGHAT, CDR2 FQNNGV. Trimming removed 4 bases from V and 4 bases from J; junction bases left unmatched: 6. The chain's CDR3 is CASSSGQGFNQPQHF. In DNA, the CDR3 is TGTGCCAGCAGCTCAGGACAGGGATTTAATCAGCCCCAGCATTTT.

This clone was counted only a few times. This chain connects TRBV4-2 to TRBJ2-2, with 11 bases identical to TRBD2. Germline trimming cut 2 bases from V and 5 bases from J; bases unmatched to any gene: 7. The CDR3 contains 17 residues. Per germline, CDR1 LGHNA and CDR2 YNFKEQ. The chain's CDR3 is CASSQQLAGGPTGELFF. CDR3 nucleotides: TGTGCCAGCAGCCAACAATTAGCGGGGGGGCCAACCGGGGAGCTGTTTTTT.

The chain has TRBV7-9 and TRBJ1-1; the D gene is possibly TRBD1 (5 bases). From germline, CDR1 is SEHNR and CDR2 FQNEAQ (reference sequence). The CDR3 loop spans 15 amino acids. Deletions cut 6 bases from V and 0 bases from J, with 14 bases between. CDR3 DNA: TGTGCCAGCAGATCCTTCGACAGCATGAACACTGAAGCTTTCTTT. Amino acids: CASRSFDSMNTEAFF.

Only a few counts were recorded for this clone. The rearrangement uses TRBV4-3 and TRBJ2-1, with 11 nucleotides matching TRBD2. CDR3 length equals 15 residues. CDR1 LGHNA and CDR2 YSLEER come from the germline V gene. V gave up 4 bases and J gave up 5 bases; unmatched junction bases: 4. The CDR3 DNA follows: TGCGCCAGCAGCCGAACTAGCGGGGGAGACAATGAGCAGTTCTTC. Amino acids: CASSRTSGGDNEQFF.

The sample holds a few counts of this clone. The chain carries TRBV4-1 and TRBJ1-2; D is perhaps TRBD1 (6 bases). The CDR3 is 18 amino acids. V gave up 0 bases and J gave up 5 bases, with 22 bases separating them. CDR1 and CDR2 from the germline V gene are MGHRA and YSYEKL. The CDR3 coding sequence is TGCGCCAGCAGCCAAGATAGGGACAACAAAGGGATGCAATATGGCTACACCTTC. Translation gives CASSQDRDNKGMQYGYTF.